This TCR beta chain emerged from a study of siplizumab effects on memory and regulatory T cells. Whole-study results and caveats: Sequences that were alloreactive and traceable to unstimulated CD4+ memory cells were significantly reduced by siplizumab.

A note on this clone: Its antigen is not identified.

The method was immunoSEQ multiplex PCR; TCRdb's version includes in-frame clones alone and lacks a portion of them. The data hold tens of thousands of clones, with around 96% observed a single time. The sequence was obtained from a human donor in good health. The source material was naive CD8+ T cells sorted from blood.

CDR3 loop: CASSDTPDRVDSYTF. CDR3 coding DNA: TGTGCCAGCAGTGATACGCCCGACAGGGTGGATAGCTACACCTTC. The chain carries TRBV2 and TRBJ1-2, with 7 positions matching TRBD1. V lost 3 bases, J lost 9 bases, and 13 bases stayed unmatched. Germline assignment: CDR1 SNHLY and CDR2 FYNNEI. CDR3 size: 15 residues.